The clone carrying this TCR beta chain was counted between two and nine times. The target antigen is unknown. Trimming pared 5 bases from V and 2 bases from J, leaving 13 bases between. Germline V gene lookup returns CDR1 SEHNR and CDR2 FQNEAQ (reference sequence). The CDR3 has 14 residues. This sample was taken from a study of cytomegalovirus exposure and HLA in healthy donors. General study findings and limits: The investigators catalogued 150 to 200 TCR beta chains as cytomegalovirus-associated.

Primers: 60 Vbeta forward and 13 Jbeta reverse. TCRdb's copy holds only in-frame clones and misses some; the assay was immunoSEQ multiplex PCR. The sample gives about 160,000 clones, around 80% of which show up once; around 6.6% is in the top ten. The genes are TRBV7-9 and TRBJ2-7; TRBD1 is a possible D gene (5 bases). This sequence was found in a man between 45 and 60 years old in good health and CMV-seropositive. Sequencing was carried out using PBMCs. The CDR3 sequence is CASSLKDIAYEQYF. CDR3 nucleotide sequence: TGTGCCAGCAGCCTAAAGGACATAGCCTACGAGCAGTACTTC.